This passage covers 12 T cell receptor beta chains from one sample sequenced in a study of blood T cell repertoires in COVID-19 (dated by TCRdb to the early 2020s). The receptor library was made with the immunoSEQ multiplex PCR assay. In its TCRdb copy, this immuneACCESS table keeps in-frame sequences only and misses some clones. Where compared with another copy, unresolved V genes explain less than half of these, and the others have no known cause. This sample lists tens of thousands of clones; 75% to 90% were detected once. About 4.2% of the sample lies in the top ten. What was sequenced was peripheral blood. The receptors stem from a man aged 55 to 70 with acute or convalescent COVID-19.

This CDR3 reads CASSFGEGPQHF. The CDR3 DNA is TGTGCCAGCAGCTTCGGAGAAGGGCCCCAGCATTTT. The V and J genes are TRBV7-9 and TRBJ1-5, with D unresolved. CDR3 length: 12 residues. Germline V lookup: CDR1 SEHNR, CDR2 FQNEAQ (reference sequence). V shed 3 bases and J shed 9 bases, with 9 bases lying between them.

V is TRBV6-7 and J is TRBJ1-4, with 8 positions matching TRBD1. TRBV6-7 is treated as an ORF (open reading frame) with a function not yet certain. The length of the CDR3 is 15 residues. The trim removed 7 bases at V and 7 bases at J, leaving 11 bases unmatched. The CDR3 region is CASNFGQGLTEKLFF. In DNA form, the CDR3 reads TGTGCCAGCAACTTCGGACAGGGCTTAACTGAAAAACTGTTTTTT.

The rearrangement joins TRBV5-1 to TRBJ2-7, with TRBD1 matching 11 bases. With 2 bases clipped from V and 3 bases from J, the junction kept 4 bases outside the gene matches. The CDR3 extends over 15 amino acids. CDR1 SGHRS and CDR2 YFSETQ come from the germline V gene. In DNA form, the CDR3 reads TGCGCCAGCAGCTTAGGGGGACAGGGGGGCTACGAGCAGTACTTC. Its protein product is CASSLGGQGGYEQYF.

DNA for the CDR3: TGTGCCAGCAGCGGGGTTAACCGGGAGGAAAAACTGTTTTTT. It encodes CASSGVNREEKLFF. J is TRBJ1-4 and V is TRBV4-2; D uncertain. Deletions cut 5 bases from V and 8 bases from J, with 15 bases between. Germline V lookup: CDR1 LGHNA, CDR2 YNFKEQ. There are 14 residues in the CDR3.

The chain carries TRBV4-1 and TRBJ2-4, with 7 bases matching TRBD1. J lost 0 bases, V lost 1 base, and 9 bases had no gene match. The CDR3 extends over 18 amino acids. Germline V gene lookup returns CDR1 MGHRA and CDR2 YSYEKL. CDR3 amino acids: CASSQGPPRGLAKNIQYF. For the CDR3, the DNA is TGCGCCAGCAGCCAAGGCCCTCCGAGGGGGCTAGCCAAAAACATTCAGTACTTC.

The chain employs TRBV19 and TRBJ2-7, with D unclear. V was cut by 4 bases and J by 1 base, with 8 bases left in between. This CDR3 has 13 amino acids. Per germline, CDR1 LNHDA and CDR2 SQIVND (reference sequence). CDR3 bases: TGTGCCAGTAGTAGAGACGGGTCCTACGAGCAGTACTTC. Its translation is CASSRDGSYEQYF.

The chain combines TRBV6-6 with TRBJ1-5; TRBD1 is a possible D gene (5 bases). Germline CDR1 reads MNHNY; CDR2 reads SVGAGI (reference sequence). Trimming stripped 7 bases from V and 4 bases from J, with 20 bases between. The CDR3 runs 16 residues. CDR3 DNA: TGTGCCAGCACCGGCGGGACCTTAACAGCGAATCAGCCCCAGCATTTT. Translated, it gives CASTGGTLTANQPQHF.

The gene calls are TRBV18 and TRBJ1-5; D is ambiguous. V lost 3 bases, J lost 11 bases, and 14 bases lay in between. This CDR3 region has 13 residues. Germline V gene sequence: CDR1 KGHSH, CDR2 LQKENI. The CDR3 nucleotides read TGTGCCAGCTCACCCCAAGCGGTGGGGACCCAGCATTTT. Translating gives CASSPQAVGTQHF.

This chain links TRBV10-3 with TRBJ2-7; possibly TRBD1 for D (6 bases). Deletions cut 4 bases from V and 5 bases from J, with 15 bases between. Germline V gene sequence: CDR1 ENHRY, CDR2 SYGVKD. This CDR3 has 14 amino acids. CDR3 loop: CAISGLSGAHEQYF. The CDR3 DNA follows: TGTGCCATCAGTGGGCTTTCAGGGGCCCACGAGCAGTACTTC.

The chain uses TRBV3-1 (or the pseudogene TRBV3-2) and TRBJ1-6; 8 bases are shared with TRBD1. V was pared by 3 bases and J by 9 bases, with 7 bases of the junction left unmatched. Germline V lookup: CDR1 LGHDT, CDR2 YNNKEL (reference sequence). The CDR3 extends over 15 amino acids. CDR3 coding DNA: TGTGCCAGCAGCCATCTCGACAGGGGACCTTCACCCCTCCACTTT. This translates into CASSHLDRGPSPLHF.

CDR3 sequence reads: CATSLLVGDSPLHF. CDR3 sequence (DNA): TGTGCCACCAGTCTGCTCGTCGGGGATTCACCCCTCCACTTT. The rearrangement uses TRBV19 and TRBJ1-6; D unresolved. Looked up from germline, CDR1 is LNHDA and CDR2 is SQIVND (reference sequence). The CDR3 has 14 amino acids. The V end lost 10 bases, the J end lost 8 bases, and 18 bases lay between the germline ends.

J is TRBJ2-2 and V is TRBV15; no firm D call. With 5 bases removed from V and 3 bases from J, the gap between germline ends came to 4 bases. The CDR3 has 12 amino acids. Per germline, CDR1 LNHNV and CDR2 YYDKDF (reference sequence). The CDR3 DNA is TGTGCCACCAGCGCGGACACCGGGGAGCTGTTTTTT. Protein sequence: CATSADTGELFF.